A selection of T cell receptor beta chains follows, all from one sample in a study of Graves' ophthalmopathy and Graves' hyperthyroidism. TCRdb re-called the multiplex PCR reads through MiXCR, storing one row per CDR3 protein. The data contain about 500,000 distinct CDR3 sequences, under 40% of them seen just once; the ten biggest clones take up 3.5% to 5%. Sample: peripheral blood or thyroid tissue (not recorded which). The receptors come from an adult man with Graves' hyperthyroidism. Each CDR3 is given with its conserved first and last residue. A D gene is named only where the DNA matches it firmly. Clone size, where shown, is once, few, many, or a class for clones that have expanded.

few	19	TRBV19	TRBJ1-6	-	CATSLKLGHPSSYNSPLHF	TGTGCCACTAGCCTCAAACTGGGACACCCGAGCTCCTATAATTCACCCCTCCACTTT
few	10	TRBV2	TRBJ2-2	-	CASTSGELFF	TGTGCCAGTACTAGCGGGGAGCTGTTTTTT
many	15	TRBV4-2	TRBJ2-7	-	CASSLQLDSSYEQYF	TGTGCCAGCAGCTTGCAACTAGACTCTTCCTACGAGCAGTACTTC
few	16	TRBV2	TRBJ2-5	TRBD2	CAGSGGLAGAQETQYF	TGTGCCGGCAGTGGAGGACTAGCGGGAGCTCAAGAGACCCAGTACTTC
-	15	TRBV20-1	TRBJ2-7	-	CSARGNTQHLYEQYF	TGCAGTGCTAGAGGGAACACCCAGCACCTCTACGAGCAGTACTTC
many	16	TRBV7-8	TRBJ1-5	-	CASSLWETRSNQPQHF	TGTGCCAGCAGCTTATGGGAGACAAGAAGCAATCAGCCCCAGCATTTT
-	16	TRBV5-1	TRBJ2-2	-	CANNMQTNLNTGELFF	TGCGCCAACAACATGCAGACAAACCTGAACACCGGGGAGCTGTTTTTT
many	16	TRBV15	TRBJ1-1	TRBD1	CATSRRVGQGASEAFF	TGTGCCACCAGCAGGAGAGTGGGACAGGGGGCGAGTGAAGCTTTCTTT
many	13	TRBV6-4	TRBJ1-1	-	CASSETLNTEAFF	TGTGCCAGCAGTGAAACGCTTAACACTGAAGCTTTCTTT
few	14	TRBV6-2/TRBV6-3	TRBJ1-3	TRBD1	CASYPTGRRNTIYF	TGTGCCAGCTACCCGACAGGGCGTCGAAACACCATATATTTT
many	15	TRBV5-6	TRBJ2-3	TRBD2	CASSITSGRTDTQYF	TGTGCCAGCAGCATAACTAGCGGGAGAACAGATACGCAGTATTTT
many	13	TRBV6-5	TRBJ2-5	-	CASSYASFETQYF	TGTGCCAGCAGTTACGCATCTTTCGAGACCCAGTACTTC
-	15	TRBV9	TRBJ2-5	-	CASSVVGMVVETQYF	TGTGCCAGCAGCGTAGTTGGTATGGTTGTGGAGACCCAGTACTTC
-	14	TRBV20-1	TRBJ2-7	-	CSAPGPRANYEQYF	TGCAGTGCTCCTGGGCCCAGGGCTAACTACGAGCAGTACTTC
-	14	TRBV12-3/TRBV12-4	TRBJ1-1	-	CASRPGRGETEAFF	TGTGCCAGCAGGCCCGGCAGGGGAGAAACTGAAGCTTTCTTT
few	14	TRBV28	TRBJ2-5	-	CASSFSGTSETQYF	TGTGCCAGCAGTTTCTCTGGGACCTCGGAGACCCAGTACTTC
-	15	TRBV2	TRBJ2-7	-	CASSDRQGERYEQYF	TGTGCCAGCAGTGACCGGCAGGGCGAGAGATACGAGCAGTACTTC
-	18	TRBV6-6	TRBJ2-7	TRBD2	CASSYSGTSGIGSYEQYF	TGTGCCAGCAGTTACTCTGGGACTAGCGGGATCGGCTCCTACGAGCAGTACTTC
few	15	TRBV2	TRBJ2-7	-	CASSGVRGRGDEQYF	TGTGCCAGCAGTGGTGTGAGGGGTCGCGGCGACGAGCAGTACTTC
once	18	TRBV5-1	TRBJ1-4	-	CASSLDTGFGATNEKLFF	TGCGCCAGCAGCTTGGATACAGGGTTTGGTGCGACTAATGAAAAACTGTTTTTT
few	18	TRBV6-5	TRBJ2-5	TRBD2	CASSYVIAGALIQETQYF	TGTGCCAGCAGTTACGTAATAGCGGGGGCCCTGATCCAAGAGACCCAGTACTTC
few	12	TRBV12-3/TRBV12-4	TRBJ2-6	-	CASRPGANVLTF	TGTGCCAGCCGCCCTGGGGCCAACGTCCTGACTTTC
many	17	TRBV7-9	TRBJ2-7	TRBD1	CASSHLAGGIPTYEQYF	TGTGCCAGCAGCCACTTAGCAGGGGGTATACCTACCTACGAGCAGTACTTC